This TCR beta chain stems from a study of T cell responses to AZD1222 COVID-19 vaccine. Measured with immunoSEQ multiplex PCR; TCRdb has only the in-frame clones, and not every one. Of over 150,000 clones listed, about 90% were seen once; the top ten hold about 0.49%. This CDR3 contains 15 residues. Germline V gene data show CDR1 as SGHRS and CDR2 as YFSETQ. Trimming pared 1 base from V and 0 bases from J, leaving 10 bases between. The receptor's source is an adult in good health. The source was peripheral blood, collected on day 0 of AZD1222 vaccination. The V and J genes are TRBV5-1 and TRBJ1-1; tentative D call: TRBD1 (5 bases). DNA of the CDR3: TGCGCCAGCAGCTTGAATCAGGGATTGAACACTGAAGCTTTCTTT. This translates into CASSLNQGLNTEAFF.